What follows are 6 T cell receptor beta chains derived from one specimen sequenced in a study of shared clonotypes between healthy human individuals. The protocol was immunoSEQ multiplex PCR, while the TCRdb copy is restricted to in-frame clones and leaves out a portion. The sample has about 2.4 million clones; 85% to 95% are singletons. Sequenced: naive CD4+ T cells sorted from blood. Subset defined: CD45RA+ positively selected. The origin of the receptors is a young man in good health.

The chain is built from TRBV7-2 and TRBJ2-7; D gene ambiguous. V dropped 5 bases and J dropped 7 bases, with 15 bases sitting between them. This CDR3 contains 13 residues. The germline V gene has CDR1 SGHTA and CDR2 FQGNSA. The CDR3 reads CASSLTQPGEQYF. The CDR3 DNA reads TGTGCCAGCAGCCTTACACAGCCCGGGGAGCAGTACTTC. The variable domain in full, with the rest retrieved from reference TRBV7-2 and TRBJ2-7, is GAGVSQSPSNKVTEKGKDVELRCDPISGHTALYWYRQSLGQGLEFLIYFQGNSAPDKSGLPSDRFSAERTGGSVSTLTIQRTQQEDSAVYLCASSLTQPGEQYFGPGTRLTVT.

The rearrangement links TRBV14 to TRBJ1-6; D gene uncertain. CDR3 length: 15 residues. Germline assignment: CDR1 SGHDN and CDR2 FVKESK. The V end lost 4 bases, the J end lost 0 bases, and 7 bases lay between the germline ends. The CDR3 region is CASSPESSYNSPLHF. CDR3 DNA: TGTGCCAGCAGCCCTGAGAGCTCCTATAATTCACCCCTCCACTTT.

This chain uses TRBV5-6 with TRBJ2-2; 8 positions agree with TRBD1. Germline assignment: CDR1 SGHDT and CDR2 YYEEEE. With 4 bases clipped from V and 0 bases from J, the junction kept 8 bases outside the gene matches. This CDR3 contains 17 residues. The CDR3 loop reads CASSPGTGRTNTGELFF. CDR3 in DNA: TGTGCCAGCAGCCCCGGGACAGGCAGAACGAACACCGGGGAGCTGTTTTTT.

This clone was counted a single time. In nucleotides, the CDR3 is TGTGCCAGCAGCTGGTACGGACGCACAGATACGCAGTATTTT. Translated: CASSWYGRTDTQYF. The chain links TRBV5-6 to TRBJ2-3; D not certain. CDR1 SGHDT and CDR2 YYEEEE come from the germline V gene. The ends were cut back, 3 bases at V and 1 base at J, with 9 bases in the middle. The length of the CDR3 is 14 residues.

As to this clone: Other DNA sequences in this sample translate to the same CDR3. The chain uses TRBV7-2 and TRBJ2-7, with TRBD2 identical over 10 bases. There are 14 residues in the CDR3. Losses at the gene ends were 1 base for V and 6 bases for J; bases not matched to a gene: 3. CDR1 SGHTA and CDR2 FQGNSA come from the germline V gene. The CDR3 reads CASSLGLAGAEQYF. The CDR3 bases are TGTGCCAGCAGCTTAGGTCTAGCGGGAGCCGAGCAGTACTTC.

This clone came up once. The V call is TRBV18, the J call TRBJ2-1, with 9 positions matching TRBD2. The CDR3 runs 16 residues. The V gene end was trimmed by 0 bases and the J gene end by 6 bases; junction bases not matched to a gene: 6. CDR1 is KGHSH and CDR2 is LQKENI in the germline V gene. CDR3 DNA: TGTGCCAGCTCACCACCGACACTAGCGGGCGGCAATGAGCAGTTCTTC. This gives the protein CASSPPTLAGGNEQFF.